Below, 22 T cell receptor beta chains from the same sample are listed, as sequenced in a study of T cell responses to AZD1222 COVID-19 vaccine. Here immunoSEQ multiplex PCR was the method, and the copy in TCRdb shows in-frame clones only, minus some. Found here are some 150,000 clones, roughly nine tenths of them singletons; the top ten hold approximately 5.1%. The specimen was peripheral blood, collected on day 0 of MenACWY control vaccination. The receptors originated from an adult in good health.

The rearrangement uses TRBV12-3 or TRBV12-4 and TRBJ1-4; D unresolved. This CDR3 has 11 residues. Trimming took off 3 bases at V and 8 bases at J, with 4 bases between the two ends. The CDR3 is CASSFREKLFF. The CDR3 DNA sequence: TGTGCCAGCAGTTTCCGAGAAAAACTGTTTTTT.

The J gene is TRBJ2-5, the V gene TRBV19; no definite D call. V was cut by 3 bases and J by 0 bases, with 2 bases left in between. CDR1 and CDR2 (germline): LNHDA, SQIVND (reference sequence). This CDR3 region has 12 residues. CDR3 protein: CASSIHQETQYF. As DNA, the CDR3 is TGTGCCAGTAGTATCCACCAAGAGACCCAGTACTTC.

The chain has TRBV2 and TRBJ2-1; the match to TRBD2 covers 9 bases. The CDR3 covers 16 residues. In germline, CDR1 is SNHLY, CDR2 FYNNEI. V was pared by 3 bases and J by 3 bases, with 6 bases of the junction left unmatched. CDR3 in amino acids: CASSEYSGGHYNEQFF. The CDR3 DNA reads TGTGCCAGCAGTGAGTATAGCGGGGGCCACTACAATGAGCAGTTCTTC. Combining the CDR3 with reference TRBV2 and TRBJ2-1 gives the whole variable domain EPEVTQTPSHQVTQMGQEVILRCVPISNHLYFYWYRQILGQKVEFLVSFYNNEISEKSEIFDDQFSVERPDGSNFTLKIRSTKLEDSAMYFCASSEYSGGHYNEQFFGPGTRLTVL.

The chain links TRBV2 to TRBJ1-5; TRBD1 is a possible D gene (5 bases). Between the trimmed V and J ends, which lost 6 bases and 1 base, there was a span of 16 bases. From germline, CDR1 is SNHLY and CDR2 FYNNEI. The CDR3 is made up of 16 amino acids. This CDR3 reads CASSDWGGLSNQPQHF. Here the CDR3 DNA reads TGTGCCAGCAGCGATTGGGGGGGATTAAGCAATCAGCCCCAGCATTTT. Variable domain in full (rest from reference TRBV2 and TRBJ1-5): EPEVTQTPSHQVTQMGQEVILRCVPISNHLYFYWYRQILGQKVEFLVSFYNNEISEKSEIFDDQFSVERPDGSNFTLKIRSTKLEDSAMYFCASSDWGGLSNQPQHFGDGTRLSIL.

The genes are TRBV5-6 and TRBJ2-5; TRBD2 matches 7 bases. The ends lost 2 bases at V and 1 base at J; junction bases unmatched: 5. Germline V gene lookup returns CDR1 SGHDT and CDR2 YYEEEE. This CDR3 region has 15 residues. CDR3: CASSFPRGGQETQYF. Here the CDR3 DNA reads TGTGCCAGCAGCTTCCCCCGCGGGGGCCAAGAGACCCAGTACTTC.

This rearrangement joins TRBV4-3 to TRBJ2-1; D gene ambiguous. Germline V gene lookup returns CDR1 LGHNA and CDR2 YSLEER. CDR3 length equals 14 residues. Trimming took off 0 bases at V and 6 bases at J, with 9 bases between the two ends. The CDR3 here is CASSQDPGRNEQFF. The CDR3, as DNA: TGCGCCAGCAGCCAAGATCCTGGTCGCAATGAGCAGTTCTTC.

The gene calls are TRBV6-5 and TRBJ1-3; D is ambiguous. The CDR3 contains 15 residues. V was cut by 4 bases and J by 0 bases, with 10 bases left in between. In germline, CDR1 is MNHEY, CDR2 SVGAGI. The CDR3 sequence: CASSFGWGSGNTIYF. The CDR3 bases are TGTGCCAGCAGTTTTGGATGGGGCTCTGGAAACACCATATATTTT.

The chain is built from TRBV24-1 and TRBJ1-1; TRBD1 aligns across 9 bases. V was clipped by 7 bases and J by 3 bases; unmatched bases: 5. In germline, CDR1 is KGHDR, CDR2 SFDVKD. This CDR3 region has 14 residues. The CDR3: CATRGQGSYTEAFF. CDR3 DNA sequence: TGTGCCACCAGGGGACAGGGCTCTTACACTGAAGCTTTCTTT.

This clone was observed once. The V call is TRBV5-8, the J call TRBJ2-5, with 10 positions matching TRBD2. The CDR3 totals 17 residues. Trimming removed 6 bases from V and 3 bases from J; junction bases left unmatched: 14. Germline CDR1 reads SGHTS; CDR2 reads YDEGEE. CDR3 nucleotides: TGTGCCAGCAAACCTACTCCGGGACTAGCGTTGGAAGAGACCCAGTACTTC. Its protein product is CASKPTPGLALEETQYF.

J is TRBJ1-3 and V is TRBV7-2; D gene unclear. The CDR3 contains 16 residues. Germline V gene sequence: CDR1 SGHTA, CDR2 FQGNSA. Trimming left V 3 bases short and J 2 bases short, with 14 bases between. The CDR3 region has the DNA TGTGCCAGCAGCTTGAGGCAGAAAGAAACTGGAAACACCATATATTTT. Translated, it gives CASSLRQKETGNTIYF.

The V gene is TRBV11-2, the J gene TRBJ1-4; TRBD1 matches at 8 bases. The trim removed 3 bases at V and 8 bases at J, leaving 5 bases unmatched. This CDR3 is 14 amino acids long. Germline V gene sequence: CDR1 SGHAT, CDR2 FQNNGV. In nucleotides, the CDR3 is TGTGCCAGCAGCTTCCGACAGGGGTGGGAAAAACTGTTTTTT. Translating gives CASSFRQGWEKLFF. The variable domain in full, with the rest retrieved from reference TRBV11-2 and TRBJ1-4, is EAGVAQSPRYKIIEKRQSVAFWCNPISGHATLYWYQQILGQGPKLLIQFQNNGVVDDSQLPKDRFSAERLKGVDSTLKIQPAKLEDSAVYLCASSFRQGWEKLFFGSGTQLSVL.

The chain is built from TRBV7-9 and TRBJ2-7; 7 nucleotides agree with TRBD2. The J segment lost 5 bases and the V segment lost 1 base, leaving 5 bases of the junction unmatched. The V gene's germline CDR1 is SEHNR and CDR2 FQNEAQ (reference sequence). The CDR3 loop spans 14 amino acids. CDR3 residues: CASSLEGGPHEQYF. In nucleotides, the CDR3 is TGTGCCAGCAGCTTAGAGGGAGGGCCCCACGAGCAGTACTTC.

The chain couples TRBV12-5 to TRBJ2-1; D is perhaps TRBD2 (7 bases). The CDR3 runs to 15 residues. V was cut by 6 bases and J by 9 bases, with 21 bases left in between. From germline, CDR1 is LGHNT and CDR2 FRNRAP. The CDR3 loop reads CASGPFGQRGGEQFF. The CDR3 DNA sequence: TGTGCTAGTGGGCCCTTCGGCCAGAGGGGGGGTGAGCAGTTCTTC.

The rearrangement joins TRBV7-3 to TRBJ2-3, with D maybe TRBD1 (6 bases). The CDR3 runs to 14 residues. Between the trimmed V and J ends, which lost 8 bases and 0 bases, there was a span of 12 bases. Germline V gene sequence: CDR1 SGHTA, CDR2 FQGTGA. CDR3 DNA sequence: TGTGCCAGCTCCCCCCAGGGGAGCACAGATACGCAGTATTTT. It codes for CASSPQGSTDTQYF.

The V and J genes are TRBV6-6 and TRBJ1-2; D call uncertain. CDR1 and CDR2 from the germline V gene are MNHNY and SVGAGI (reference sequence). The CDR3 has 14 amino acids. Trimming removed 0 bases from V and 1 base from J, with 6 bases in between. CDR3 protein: CASSYSRSNYGYTF. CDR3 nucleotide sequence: TGTGCCAGCAGTTACTCGAGGAGTAACTATGGCTACACCTTC.

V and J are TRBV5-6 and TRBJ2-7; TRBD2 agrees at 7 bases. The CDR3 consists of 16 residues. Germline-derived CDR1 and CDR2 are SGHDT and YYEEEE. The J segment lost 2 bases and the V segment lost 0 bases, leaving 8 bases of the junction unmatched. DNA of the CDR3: TGTGCCAGCAGCTTGGCCGGGACGGGAGGTGCCTACGAGCAGTACTTC. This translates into CASSLAGTGGAYEQYF.

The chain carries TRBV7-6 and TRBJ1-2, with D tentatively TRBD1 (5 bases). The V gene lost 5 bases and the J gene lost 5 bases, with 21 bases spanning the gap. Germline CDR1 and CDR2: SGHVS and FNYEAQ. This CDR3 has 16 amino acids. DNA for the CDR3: TGTGCCAGCAGCGAATCCGCGGGGGGGATCGGGTATGGCTACACCTTC. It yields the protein CASSESAGGIGYGYTF.

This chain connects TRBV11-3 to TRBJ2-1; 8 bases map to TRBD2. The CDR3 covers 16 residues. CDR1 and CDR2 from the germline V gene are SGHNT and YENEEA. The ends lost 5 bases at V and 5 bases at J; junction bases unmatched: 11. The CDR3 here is CASSRVLADEDNEQFF. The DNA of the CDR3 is TGTGCCAGCAGCCGAGTACTAGCGGATGAAGACAATGAGCAGTTCTTC.

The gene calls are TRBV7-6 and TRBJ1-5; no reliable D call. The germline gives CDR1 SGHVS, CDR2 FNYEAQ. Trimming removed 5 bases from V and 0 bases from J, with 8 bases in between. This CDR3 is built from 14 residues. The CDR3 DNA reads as TGTGCCAGCAGCCCTAGCAATAGCAATCAGCCCCAGCATTTT. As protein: CASSPSNSNQPQHF. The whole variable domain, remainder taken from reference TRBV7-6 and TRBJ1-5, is GAGVSQSPRYKVTKRGQDVALRCDPISGHVSLYWYRQALGQGPEFLTYFNYEAQQDKSGLPNDRFSAERPEGSISTLTIQRTEQRDSAMYRCASSPSNSNQPQHFGDGTRLSIL.

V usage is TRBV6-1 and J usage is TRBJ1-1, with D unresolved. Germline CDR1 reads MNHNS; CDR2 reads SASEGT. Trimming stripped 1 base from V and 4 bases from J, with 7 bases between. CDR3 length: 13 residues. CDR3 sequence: CASSEEVSTEAFF. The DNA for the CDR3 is TGTGCCAGCAGTGAAGAGGTGAGCACTGAAGCTTTCTTT.

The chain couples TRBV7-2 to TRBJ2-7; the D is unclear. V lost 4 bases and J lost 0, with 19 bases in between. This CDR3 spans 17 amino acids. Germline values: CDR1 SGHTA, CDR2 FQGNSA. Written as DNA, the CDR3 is TGTGCCAGCAGCTCACGACAACCCCGACGAAGCTCCTACGAGCAGTACGTC. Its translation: CASSSRQPRRSSYEQYV.

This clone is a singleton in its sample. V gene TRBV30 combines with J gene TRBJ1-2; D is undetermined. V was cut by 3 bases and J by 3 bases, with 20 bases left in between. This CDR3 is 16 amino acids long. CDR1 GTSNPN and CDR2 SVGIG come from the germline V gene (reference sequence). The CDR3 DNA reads TGTGCCTGGAGCGAGACCTTGTCAGGATCGGACTATGGCTACACCTTC. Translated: CAWSETLSGSDYGYTF.